Listed below are T cell receptor beta chains from one sample, sequenced in a study of blood T cell repertoires in COVID-19. Method: immunoSEQ multiplex PCR; TCRdb's copy keeps in-frame clones and lacks some. This table holds some 190,000 clones, roughly 90% found once. The source material was peripheral blood. The receptors were gathered from a man between 18 and 35 years old with active or convalescent COVID-19. Both conserved end residues are part of each CDR3. Fields, in order: clone size, J gene, D gene, V gene, CDR3 protein, CDR3 DNA. D genes are given only for firm matches. For some rows the clone size is stated as once, few or many, or as a class when expanded; others skip it.

abundance: NA; j_gene: TRBJ1-1; d_gene: TRBD1; v_gene: TRBV30; CDR3aa: CAWSVLTGGTEAFF; CDR3nt: TGTGCCTGGAGTGTGTTGACAGGGGGCACTGAAGCTTTCTTT
abundance: NA; j_gene: TRBJ2-1; d_gene: TRBD2; v_gene: TRBV7-8; CDR3aa: CASSFQGLAYYNEQFF; CDR3nt: TGTGCCAGCAGCTTTCAAGGACTAGCCTACTACAATGAGCAGTTCTTC
abundance: NA; j_gene: TRBJ2-3; d_gene: NA; v_gene: TRBV5-1; CDR3aa: CASSFNSGLGDTQYF; CDR3nt: TGCGCCAGCAGCTTCAACAGCGGGTTGGGGGATACGCAGTATTTT
abundance: NA; j_gene: TRBJ2-1; d_gene: NA; v_gene: TRBV11-2; CDR3aa: CASSSIRGIGHNEQFF; CDR3nt: TGTGCCAGCAGCTCCATTCGGGGGATCGGACACAATGAGCAGTTCTTC
abundance: NA; j_gene: TRBJ1-1; d_gene: NA; v_gene: TRBV19; CDR3aa: CASSTDRNTEAFF; CDR3nt: TGTGCCAGTAGTACCGACAGAAACACTGAAGCTTTCTTT
abundance: few; j_gene: TRBJ2-5; d_gene: NA; v_gene: TRBV7-9; CDR3aa: CASSFHGGSKTQYF; CDR3nt: TGTGCCAGCAGCTTCCACGGGGGAAGCAAGACCCAGTACTTC
abundance: NA; j_gene: TRBJ2-1; d_gene: TRBD2; v_gene: TRBV4-3; CDR3aa: CASSQAASGGSYNEQFF; CDR3nt: TGCGCCAGCAGCCAAGCGGCTAGCGGGGGCTCCTACAATGAGCAGTTCTTC
abundance: NA; j_gene: TRBJ1-2; d_gene: NA; v_gene: TRBV7-2; CDR3aa: CASSRGGGGSYGYTF; CDR3nt: TGTGCCAGCAGTCGCGGGGGGGGCGGGAGCTATGGCTACACCTTC
abundance: NA; j_gene: TRBJ1-4; d_gene: TRBD1; v_gene: TRBV11-1; CDR3aa: CASSSDRGHEKLFF; CDR3nt: TGTGCCAGCAGCTCCGACAGGGGGCATGAAAAACTGTTTTTT
abundance: NA; j_gene: TRBJ1-3; d_gene: NA; v_gene: TRBV9; CDR3aa: CASSSREGGNTIYF; CDR3nt: TGTGCCAGCAGCTCCAGGGAAGGAGGAAACACCATATATTTT
abundance: NA; j_gene: TRBJ2-1; d_gene: TRBD2; v_gene: TRBV25-1; CDR3aa: CASRKGSGIADNEQFF; CDR3nt: TGTGCCAGCAGGAAGGGGAGCGGGATTGCTGACAATGAGCAGTTCTTC
abundance: NA; j_gene: TRBJ1-6; d_gene: NA; v_gene: TRBV12-3/TRBV12-4; CDR3aa: CASSPGVNSPLHF; CDR3nt: TGTGCCAGCAGCCCAGGGGTCAATTCACCCCTCCACTTT
abundance: once; j_gene: TRBJ1-6; d_gene: TRBD1; v_gene: TRBV10-3; CDR3aa: CAISHDRGNSPLHF; CDR3nt: TGTGCCATCAGTCACGACAGGGGGAATTCACCCCTCCACTTT
abundance: NA; j_gene: TRBJ1-1; d_gene: TRBD1; v_gene: TRBV3-1/TRBV3-2; CDR3aa: CASRQMDRGAEAFF; CDR3nt: TGTGCCAGCAGACAAATGGACAGGGGCGCTGAAGCTTTCTTT